The clone carrying this TCR beta chain turned up a few times. As yet, its antigen is unknown. The CDR3 has 18 residues. In germline, CDR1 is LGHNA, CDR2 YNFKEQ. Trimming took 0 bases from V and 5 from J; bases not matched to a gene: 13. The data were taken from a study of regulatory T cells in long-lasting Graves disease. The TCR beta library used iRepertoire HTBI primers with Arm-PCR amplification of CDR3. TCRdb recomputed calls from the multiplex PCR reads with MiXCR, one row per CDR3 protein. The sample lists 400,000 to 550,000 distinct CDR3 sequences; 15% to 20% were seen once. Study-wide points: Patients with persistent disease showed a bias toward TRBV28, TRBJ1-2 and TRBJ2-5.

Regarding time point: newly diagnosed GD, antithyroid drugs for less than 3 months. The authors made the TCR library using RNA they extracted from PBMCs. Those enrolled as patients came out of an endocrinology department in Xi'an, China. This sample was also put to use in a study of T cells in Graves' hyperthyroidism and ophthalmopathy. That work adds: Hyperthyroidism had been newly diagnosed in patients aged 18 to 65, and its duration was under 2 months.

The sequencing here drew on peripheral blood mononuclear cells (PBMCs), taken at new diagnosis, from a patient treated with antithyroid drugs. The source of this sequence is a woman under 30 with Graves disease. The rearrangement uses TRBV4-2 and TRBJ2-4, with TRBD1 matching 7 bases. CDR3 in DNA: TGTGCCAGCAGCCAAGATGGGTCCTTTAAGGGGGCGCAAAACATTCAGTACTTC. Residues: CASSQDGSFKGAQNIQYF.